The next 23 T cell receptor beta chains were all read from a single sample in a study of cytomegalovirus exposure and HLA in healthy donors (dated by TCRdb to 2016 to 2017). Receptor amplification or capture employed the immunoSEQ multiplex PCR assay. A mixture of 60 forward primers for TCR Vbeta segments and 13 reverse primers for TCR Jbeta segments was used in the multiplex PCR. As stored in TCRdb, this immuneACCESS dataset retains in-frame rearrangements with V and J assigned. A fraction of the clones does not appear; measured against another copy, unresolved V genes explain less than half of the discrepancy, and the remainder lacks a known reason. Counted in this sample were about 180,000 clones; around 80% of them appeared once. The ten most abundant clones make up less than 1.5% of the sample. The source material was PBMCs. The receptors were gathered from a man in his late teens or twenties in good health and CMV-seronegative.

The chain carries TRBV18 and TRBJ2-2; 7 positions match TRBD1. This CDR3 comprises 18 residues. The J segment lost 6 bases and the V segment lost 0 bases, leaving 13 bases of the junction unmatched. Germline-derived CDR1 and CDR2 are KGHSH and LQKENI. The CDR3 bases are TGTGCCAGCTCACCACCGGGTTTGGCAGGGGGATTCCCCGGGGAGCTGTTTTTT. This codes for CASSPPGLAGGFPGELFF.

This clone was picked up a small number of times. The V and J genes are TRBV5-8 and TRBJ1-4; 9 nucleotides match TRBD1. Losses at the gene ends were 7 bases for V and 10 bases for J; bases not matched to a gene: 14. CDR1 is SGHTS and CDR2 is YDEGEE in the germline V gene. This CDR3 region has 15 residues. The CDR3 reads CASLVWGQGEGKLFF. CDR3 bases: TGTGCCAGCCTGGTGTGGGGACAGGGAGAGGGAAAACTGTTTTTT.

The CDR3 DNA reads as TGCGCCAGCAGTGAAGCGAGCAGACAAGAGACCCAGTACTTC. Translation: CASSEASRQETQYF. The V call is TRBV10-1, the J call TRBJ2-5, with unresolved D. The CDR3 extends over 14 amino acids. Trimming removed 3 bases from V and 2 bases from J, with 10 bases in between. Germline V gene data show CDR1 as WNHNN and CDR2 as SYGVQD (reference sequence).

On this clone: Other DNA sequences within the sample encode an identical CDR3. The chain employs TRBV5-1 and TRBJ2-7, with D perhaps TRBD2 (6 bases). Germline loops: CDR1 SGHRS, CDR2 YFSETQ. The CDR3 is 13 amino acids. V shed 1 base and J shed 3 bases, with 8 bases lying between them. CDR3 bases: TGCGCCAGCAGCTTGACTAGCAGCTACGAGCAGTACTTC. Translated, it gives CASSLTSSYEQYF.

V is TRBV2 and J is TRBJ2-5; D may be TRBD2 (7 bases). The assigned J gene may be wrong: the sequence end matches TRBJ2-7 better. This CDR3 spans 15 amino acids. The germline CDR1 and CDR2 sequences are SNHLY and FYNNEI. The CDR3 here is CASSEAAGHIYEQYF. As DNA, the CDR3 is TGTGCCAGCAGTGAAGCAGCGGGACATATCTACGAGCAGTACTTC.

The chain is built from TRBV6-6 and TRBJ1-2; D is possibly TRBD1 (5 bases). Between the trimmed V and J ends, which lost 0 bases and 8 bases, there was a span of 16 bases. The CDR3 covers 15 residues. CDR1 MNHNY and CDR2 SVGAGI come from the germline V gene (reference sequence). DNA for the CDR3: TGTGCCAGCAGTTACTCTTTGGGGGGTGTGAGCGGCTACACCTTC. Amino acids: CASSYSLGGVSGYTF.

The rearrangement joins TRBV5-3 to TRBJ2-5, with 12 bases matching TRBD2. TRBV5-3 is an ORF, and what it does is uncertain. V lost 4 bases, J lost 7 bases, and 17 bases stayed unmatched. The CDR3 spans 18 residues. The CDR3 nucleotides are TGTGCCAGAAGCCTATTAATAGGACTAGCGGGGCCAACCCCGACCCAGTACTTC. It is translated as CARSLLIGLAGPTPTQYF.

The chain uses TRBV5-1 and TRBJ2-3; 7 positions match TRBD2. The junction had 5 bases not matched to a gene; V was cut back by 5 bases and J by 2 bases. The CDR3 is 14 residues long. Germline V gene data show CDR1 as SGHRS and CDR2 as YFSETQ. This CDR3 is CASRRAGSTDTQYF. CDR3 DNA: TGCGCCAGCAGGCGAGCGGGATCCACAGATACGCAGTATTTT.

On this clone: The junction and the germline gene differ at one end; a read error may be behind it. The chain uses TRBV7-7 and TRBJ2-1; 12 bases agree with TRBD2. Germline loops: CDR1 SSHAT, CDR2 FNYEAQ (reference sequence). This CDR3 contains 18 residues. DNA for the CDR3: TGTGCTAGCAGCTTAGGACTAGCGGGGCGGAGTGGACACAATGAGCAGTTCTTC. This encodes CASSLGLAGRSGHNEQFF.

The chain carries TRBV5-6 and TRBJ2-3; a possible D gene is TRBD2 (5 bases). This CDR3 comprises 14 residues. Germline CDR1 reads SGHDT; CDR2 reads YYEEEE. V lost 0 bases, J lost 1 base, and 6 bases lay in between. Here the CDR3 reads CASSLAGGTDTQYF. The CDR3 DNA reads TGTGCCAGCAGCTTGGCCGGGGGCACAGATACGCAGTATTTT.

V and J are TRBV19 and TRBJ1-2, with D perhaps matching TRBD1 (6 bases). The CDR3 spans 12 residues. With 7 bases removed from V and 9 bases from J, the gap between germline ends came to 15 bases. Germline V gene data show CDR1 as LNHDA and CDR2 as SQIVND (reference sequence). The CDR3 sequence: CASKLGQHSYTF. CDR3 nucleotides: TGTGCCAGTAAACTCGGACAGCACAGCTACACCTTC. The variable domain in full, with the rest retrieved from reference TRBV19 and TRBJ1-2, is DGGITQSPKYLFRKEGQNVTLSCEQNLNHDAMYWYRQDPGQGLRLIYYSQIVNDFQKGDIAEGYSVSREKKESFPLTVTSAQKNPTAFYLCASKLGQHSYTFGSGTRLTVV.

This clone was found once. V usage is TRBV30 and J usage is TRBJ2-3; 8 bases align to TRBD1. V dropped 2 bases and J dropped 5; count of bases not matched to a gene: 9. The CDR3 runs to 15 residues. From germline, CDR1 is GTSNPN and CDR2 SVGIG (reference sequence). This chain's CDR3 is CAWSSLRGPGDTQYF. The CDR3 coding sequence is TGTGCCTGGAGTAGCCTCAGGGGGCCGGGAGATACGCAGTATTTT. Complete variable domain (other parts from reference TRBV30 and TRBJ2-3): SQTIHQWPATLVQPVGSPLSLECTVEGTSNPNLYWYRQAAGRGLQLLFYSVGIGQISSEVPQNLSASRPQDRQFILSSKKLLLSDSGFYLCAWSSLRGPGDTQYFGPGTRLTVL.

This clone has a handful of counts. The J gene is TRBJ2-5, the V gene TRBV7-6; 15 bases fit TRBD2. The DNA matches TRBJ2-7 better at its end, which makes the J call doubtful. The CDR3 covers 18 residues. Germline V CDR1 and CDR2: SGHVS, FNYEAQ. The CDR3 spells CASSRPGTSGGFLYEQYF. The CDR3, as DNA: TGTGCCAGCAGCCGGCCCGGGACTAGCGGGGGGTTTTTATACGAGCAGTACTTC.

This sequence joins TRBV19 and TRBJ2-7, with 10 bases matching TRBD1. Per germline, CDR1 LNHDA and CDR2 SQIVND (reference sequence). The CDR3 runs 14 residues. Losses at the gene ends were 5 bases for V and 2 bases for J; bases not matched to a gene: 3. The CDR3 here is CASSRDRGPYEQYF. Written as DNA, the CDR3 is TGTGCCAGTAGTCGGGACAGGGGCCCCTACGAGCAGTACTTC.

CDR3 DNA sequence: TGTGCCAGCAGCTCCCGGGACAAACCCTACGAGCAGTACTTC. It encodes CASSSRDKPYEQYF. The gene calls are TRBV13 and TRBJ2-7, with D perhaps TRBD1 (6 bases). The germline CDR1 and CDR2 sequences are PRHDT and FYEKMQ (reference sequence). This CDR3 has 14 residues. V lost 4 bases to trimming and J lost 2 bases, with 12 bases between them.

The J gene is TRBJ2-5, the V gene TRBV4-2; 8 bases are shared with TRBD2. The J call may be mistaken, given a closer DNA end match to TRBJ2-7. The CDR3 length is 15 residues. Germline values: CDR1 LGHNA, CDR2 YNFKEQ. CDR3 DNA sequence: TGTGCCAGCAGCCAAGGAGCGGGGGACTCCTACGAGCAGTACTTC. Translation: CASSQGAGDSYEQYF.

This chain connects TRBV7-9 to TRBJ2-1; the D gene is possibly TRBD2 (6 bases). This CDR3 spans 16 amino acids. The germline CDR1 and CDR2 sequences are SEHNR and FQNEAQ (reference sequence). Trimming took off 4 bases at V and 2 bases at J, with 15 bases between the two ends. CDR3 DNA: TGTGCCAGCAGCTGGGGAGGTGCTGTACCCTACAATGAGCAGTTCTTC. Translation: CASSWGGAVPYNEQFF.

This chain links TRBV6-6 with TRBJ1-1; 8 bases fit TRBD1. Germline V lookup: CDR1 MNHNY, CDR2 SVGAGI (reference sequence). Trimming cost V 4 bases and J 1 base; bases outside gene matches: 5. The CDR3 extends over 15 amino acids. DNA of the CDR3: TGTGCCAGCAGTTCGACCGGGACAGGGAACACTGAAGCTTTCTTT. This codes for CASSSTGTGNTEAFF.

CDR3 region: CASSYYGQGGAGYTF. For the CDR3, the DNA is TGTGCCAGCAGTTACTACGGACAGGGTGGGGCAGGCTACACCTTC. The rearrangement joins TRBV6-5 to TRBJ1-2; 8 nucleotides line up with TRBD1. With 1 base clipped from V and 8 bases from J, the junction kept 9 bases outside the gene matches. Looked up from germline, CDR1 is MNHEY and CDR2 is SVGAGI. This CDR3 spans 15 amino acids.

The count of this clone is one. The chain joins TRBV27 to TRBJ2-1; 9 bases are shared with TRBD1. This CDR3 contains 15 residues. Germline CDR1 MNHEY, CDR2 SMNVEV (reference sequence). V gave up 3 bases and J gave up 2 bases; unmatched junction bases: 2. The CDR3 is CASSFDRGTYNEQFF. The CDR3 DNA is TGTGCCAGCAGTTTCGACAGGGGGACCTACAATGAGCAGTTCTTC.

In its sample, this clone was seen once. This chain joins TRBV7-9 and TRBJ1-6; D perhaps matches TRBD1 (6 bases). The CDR3 is made up of 14 amino acids. The germline gives CDR1 SEHNR, CDR2 FQNEAQ (reference sequence). Trimming stripped 6 bases from V and 6 bases from J, with 12 bases between. The CDR3 DNA is TGTGCCAGCAGACGCGTACAGGGTAATTCACCCCTCCACTTT. Translation: CASRRVQGNSPLHF. The full variable domain, completed using reference TRBV7-9 and TRBJ1-6, is DTGVSQNPRHKITKRGQNVTFRCDPISEHNRLYWYRQTLGQGPEFLTYFQNEAQLEKSRLLSDRFSAERPKGSFSTLEIQRTEQGDSAMYLCASRRVQGNSPLHFGNGTRLTVT.

The genes are TRBV30 and TRBJ2-7, with a tentative D call TRBD2 (7 bases). The CDR3 sequence is 14 residues long. V gave up 0 bases and J gave up 9 bases, with 18 bases separating them. Germline V gene lookup returns CDR1 GTSNPN and CDR2 SVGIG (reference sequence). The DNA for the CDR3 is TGTGCCTGGAGTGTACGGGGGGCAGGCCGGGGGCAGTACTTC. Translation gives CAWSVRGAGRGQYF.

The chain carries TRBV18 and TRBJ1-2; D not resolved. The CDR3 is 15 amino acids. CDR1 is KGHSH and CDR2 is LQKENI in the germline V gene. Trimming stripped 2 bases from V and 0 bases from J, with 10 bases between. CDR3 bases: TGTGCCAGCTCACCAGGCAGACAAACTAACTATGGCTACACCTTC. This gives the protein CASSPGRQTNYGYTF. Variable domain in full (rest from reference TRBV18 and TRBJ1-2): NAGVMQNPRHLVRRRGQEARLRCSPMKGHSHVYWYRQLPEEGLKFMVYLQKENIIDESGMPKERFSAEFPKEGPSILRIQQVVRGDSAAYFCASSPGRQTNYGYTFGSGTRLTVV.